This entry features one T cell receptor (beta chain) sequence. Germline CDR1 and CDR2: MDHEN and SYDVKM. V lost 3 bases and J 2 bases, leaving 4 bases between the germline ends. This CDR3 is 13 amino acids long. The sample belongs to a study of blood T cell repertoires in COVID-19. Study context: COVID-19 samples, acute and convalescent, were from the United States, Italy and Spain. PBMCs, B-cell-depleted T cells, or T cells provided the cDNA or gDNA that made up the material.

In the original workflow: By means of reference gene primer amplification, nucleated cell counts were estimated. Measured with immunoSEQ multiplex PCR; TCRdb has only the in-frame clones, and not every one. The V and J calls and the clone size are those of that table, but D and trimming were determined from the DNA. This sample carries about 150,000 clones, 85% to 90% of them seen once, and the ten largest clones take around 14%. This chain connects TRBV28 to TRBJ2-2; D ambiguous. The receptor comes from a woman in her forties with acute or convalescent COVID-19. The sample comprised peripheral blood. In DNA, the CDR3 is TGTGCCAGCAGTTTCCAAAACACCGGGGAGCTGTTTTTT. Its translation: CASSFQNTGELFF.